Described below is a single TCR beta chain sequence and its context. The sample originates from a study of cytomegalovirus exposure and HLA in healthy donors. CDR3 length equals 14 residues. Germline assignment: CDR1 WNHNN and CDR2 SYGVQD (reference sequence). With V trimmed by 5 bases and J by 2 bases, 5 bases remained unmatched. Researchers ran the PCR with 60 Vbeta and 13 Jbeta primers. Measured with immunoSEQ multiplex PCR; TCRdb has only the in-frame clones, and not every one. In total, the table holds over 150,000 clones. This TCR was recovered from a boy younger than 18 in good health and CMV-seronegative. Material: PBMCs. V usage is TRBV10-1 and J usage is TRBJ2-7; 8 positions match TRBD1. CDR3 DNA: TGCGCCAGCAGTCCCGCAGGGGGCCCCTACGAGCAGTACTTC. Translation: CASSPAGGPYEQYF.